This is a list of T cell receptor beta chains from one sample in a study of blood T cell repertoires in COVID-19. Clones were read by immunoSEQ multiplex PCR, and TCRdb kept only the in-frame ones, dropping some. The data contain about 270,000 clones, approximately 90% of them singletons. Input material: PBMCs or T cells enriched from blood (not recorded which). These receptor sequences come from a woman aged 25-40 years with acute COVID-19. Each CDR3 is given without its conserved first and last residue.

TRBV2	11	ASIGRGQETQY
TRBV6-1	14	ASSEGGVSLNEKLF
TRBV10-2	9	ASSSTAEAF
TRBV5-6	12	ASSLLSQSTEAF
TRBV9	13	ASSVDTAEADTQY
TRBV5-1	10	ASSGAAYGYT
TRBV10-1	13	ASSGQGTSTDTQY
TRBV9	12	ASSYPGGFNEQF
TRBV9	14	ASSVYLAPNTGELF
TRBV28	11	ASSLEEQETQY
TRBV25-1	15	ASSGGDARERNYGYT
TRBV7-9	12	ASSSDRGREKLF
TRBV28	10	AINRAPGELF